Here is one T cell receptor beta chain with its context. These data are taken from a study of blood T cell repertoires in COVID-19. Study details: There were acute and convalescent COVID-19 samples, and they came from the United States, Italy and Spain. T cells, B-cell-depleted T cells, or PBMCs provided the cDNA or gDNA that served as material.

The germline CDR1 and CDR2 sequences are SEHNR and FQNEAQ (reference sequence). This CDR3 has 15 amino acids. V dropped 1 base and J dropped 1; count of bases not matched to a gene: 3. Original handling: Estimates of nucleated cell counts were drawn from the amplification of reference gene primers. Sequencing was performed with immunoSEQ multiplex PCR; in TCRdb, only in-frame clones are kept and a portion is missing. From that table come the V and J calls and clone size; the DNA was used to work out D and trimming. The data contain 220,000 or so clones, about 80% of them seen just once; the ten biggest clones take up more than 2.5%.

The sequence was collected from a woman under 40 who had recovered from COVID-19. Source material: peripheral blood. The chain joins TRBV7-9 to TRBJ2-7; 8 bases fit TRBD1. The CDR3 sequence: CASSLVGTGSYEQYF. The DNA for the CDR3 is TGTGCCAGCAGCTTAGTGGGGACAGGATCCTACGAGCAGTACTTC. The entire variable domain, with the rest obtained from reference TRBV7-9 and TRBJ2-7, is as follows: DTGVSQNPRHKITKRGQNVTFRCDPISEHNRLYWYRQTLGQGPEFLTYFQNEAQLEKSRLLSDRFSAERPKGSFSTLEIQRTEQGDSAMYLCASSLVGTGSYEQYFGPGTRLTVT.